This T cell receptor (beta chain) comes out of a study of blood T cell repertoires in COVID-19. Study-wide context: Sites in the United States, Italy and Spain provided acute and convalescent COVID-19 samples. T cells, B-cell-depleted T cells, or PBMCs provided the cDNA or gDNA that served as material.

TCRdb's copy holds only in-frame clones and misses some; the assay was immunoSEQ multiplex PCR. Found here are 200,000 to 250,000 clones, 75% to 85% of them singletons; the top ten hold about 4.4%. The CDR3 contains 18 residues. The junction had 12 bases not matched to a gene; V was cut back by 2 bases and J by 4 bases. Germline assignment: CDR1 SGHRS and CDR2 YFSETQ. The specimen sequenced was peripheral blood. V and J are TRBV5-1 and TRBJ2-6; 7 nucleotides align to TRBD2. This clonotype was obtained from a woman in her 70s with acute or convalescent COVID-19. The chain's CDR3 is CASSLQLGGGSGANVLTF. The CDR3 nucleotides read TGCGCCAGCAGCTTACAACTAGGCGGGGGATCCGGGGCCAACGTCCTGACTTTC.